This passage covers 25 T cell receptor beta chains from one sample sequenced in a study of blood T cell repertoires in COVID-19. Sequenced by immunoSEQ multiplex PCR; TCRdb stores in-frame clones only, minus some. The sample holds roughly 110,000 clones, roughly 80% seen once. Input material: peripheral blood. Every receptor here comes from a human donor in a cohort sampled during active COVID-19.

The sample holds one count of this clone. This chain joins TRBV19 and TRBJ1-5; perhaps TRBD1 as D (5 bases). The germline gives CDR1 LNHDA, CDR2 SQIVND (reference sequence). Trimming left V 1 base short and J 0 bases short, with 7 bases between. The CDR3 has 15 residues. For the CDR3, the DNA is TGTGCCAGTAGTATAGGGGGCAATAGCAATCAGCCCCAGCATTTT. Its protein is CASSIGGNSNQPQHF.

The chain is built from TRBV5-1 and TRBJ1-3, with 8 bases matching TRBD1. Losses at the gene ends were 3 bases for V and 0 bases for J; bases not matched to a gene: 8. Germline V gene sequence: CDR1 SGHRS, CDR2 YFSETQ. CDR3 length: 17 residues. The CDR3 is CASSWTGIQNSGNTIYF. The CDR3 DNA reads as TGCGCCAGCAGCTGGACAGGGATTCAAAACTCTGGAAACACCATATATTTT. Filled out from reference TRBV5-1 and TRBJ1-3, the complete variable domain reads KAGVTQTPRYLIKTRGQQVTLSCSPISGHRSVSWYQQTPGQGLQFLFEYFSETQRNKGNFPGRFSGRQFSNSRSEMNVSTLELGDSALYLCASSWTGIQNSGNTIYFGEGSWLTVV.

V is TRBV29-1 and J is TRBJ2-1; 10 bases are shared with TRBD1. This CDR3 has 16 residues. Germline V gene data show CDR1 as SQVTM and CDR2 as ANQGSEA. The V segment lost 3 bases and the J segment 6 bases; nucleotides outside the gene matches: 11. The CDR3 sequence is CSVDLRDRGISNEQFF. CDR3 nucleotides: TGCAGCGTTGATCTCCGGGACAGGGGAATAAGCAATGAGCAGTTCTTC.

The genes are TRBV11-2 and TRBJ1-1, with D maybe TRBD1 (6 bases). The CDR3 has 13 amino acids. CDR1 SGHAT and CDR2 FQNNGV come from the germline V gene. V shed 3 bases and J shed 5 bases, with 10 bases lying between them. The CDR3 loop is CASSFNRETEAFF. As DNA, the CDR3 is TGTGCCAGCAGCTTTAACAGGGAGACTGAAGCTTTCTTT.

The J gene is TRBJ2-7, the V gene TRBV2, with 8 bases matching TRBD2. V shed 8 bases, J shed 2 bases, and the junction held 5 bases outside the gene matches. Germline CDR1 is SNHLY and CDR2 is FYNNEI. The CDR3 spans 13 residues. The CDR3 DNA sequence: TGTGCCAGCCGGCGGGGGGCCACCTACGAGCAGTACTTC. Translating it yields CASRRGATYEQYF.

The rearrangement joins TRBV2 to TRBJ2-6; possible D gene TRBD1, 5 bases. Trimming removed 4 bases from V and 9 bases from J, with 10 bases in between. This CDR3 has 13 residues. In germline, CDR1 is SNHLY, CDR2 FYNNEI. DNA of the CDR3: TGTGCCAGCAGTGGGGGCATAGACAACGTCCTGACTTTC. Its protein product is CASSGGIDNVLTF.

The rearrangement joins TRBV29-1 to TRBJ1-1, with 8 bases fitting TRBD1. The CDR3 sequence is 13 residues long. The J segment lost 1 base and the V segment lost 7 bases, leaving 5 bases of the junction unmatched. Looked up from germline, CDR1 is SQVTM and CDR2 is ANQGSEA. CDR3 nucleotide sequence: TGCAGCGCAACCGGACAGGGGAACACTGAAGCTTTCTTT. This sequence encodes CSATGQGNTEAFF.

V is TRBV4-1 and J is TRBJ2-5; possibly TRBD1 for D (5 bases). Germline V CDR1 and CDR2: MGHRA, YSYEKL. The V gene lost 4 bases and the J gene lost 3 bases, with 15 bases spanning the gap. This CDR3 has 15 residues. The CDR3: CASSPFRVPKETQYF. As DNA, the CDR3 is TGCGCCAGCAGCCCGTTCAGGGTGCCCAAAGAGACCCAGTACTTC.

The V call is TRBV12-3 or TRBV12-4, the J call TRBJ2-2; D not certain. This CDR3 has 13 amino acids. Deletions cut 4 bases from V and 7 bases from J, with 10 bases between. CDR3 DNA: TGTGCCAGCAGTTCGACGAACTACGGGGAGCTGTTTTTT. Translating gives CASSSTNYGELFF.

This chain joins TRBV7-2 and TRBJ1-1; 7 bases agree with TRBD1. V gave up 2 bases and J gave up 11 bases; unmatched junction bases: 11. The CDR3 runs to 14 residues. Germline lookup yields CDR1 SGHTA and CDR2 FQGNSA. The CDR3, as DNA: TGTGCCAGCAGCTTAAAGGGCGCAGGGGGGCTGGCTTTCTTT. As protein: CASSLKGAGGLAFF.

The chain is built from TRBV9 and TRBJ1-6; D unclear. Trimming removed 1 base from V and 7 bases from J, with 12 bases in between. The germline V gene encodes CDR1 SGDLS and CDR2 YYNGEE. This CDR3 has 15 amino acids. The CDR3 reads CASSVLALENSPLHF. For the CDR3, the DNA is TGTGCCAGCAGCGTACTAGCCTTGGAGAATTCACCCCTCCACTTT.

The chain recombines TRBV25-1 with TRBJ2-1; 11 bases are a match to TRBD2. This CDR3 is built from 14 residues. Losses at the gene ends were 4 bases for V and 9 bases for J; bases not matched to a gene: 5. Germline-derived CDR1 and CDR2 are MGHDK and SYGVNS. The CDR3 is CASSVTSGVGEQFF. CDR3 DNA: TGTGCCAGCAGTGTGACTAGCGGGGTTGGTGAGCAGTTCTTC. The full variable domain, rest sourced from reference TRBV25-1 and TRBJ2-1, is EADIYQTPRYLVIGTGKKITLECSQTMGHDKMYWYQQDPGMELHLIHYSYGVNSTEKGDLSSESTVSRIRTEHFPLTLESARPSHTSQYLCASSVTSGVGEQFFGPGTRLTVL.

The chain is built from TRBV5-1 and TRBJ2-2, with 7 bases fitting TRBD2. The CDR3 covers 16 residues. CDR1 SGHRS and CDR2 YFSETQ come from the germline V gene. V shed 2 bases, J shed 1 base, and the junction held 5 bases outside the gene matches. The chain's CDR3 is CASSFKRGQNTGELFF. CDR3 sequence (DNA): TGCGCCAGCAGCTTTAAGCGGGGCCAGAACACCGGGGAGCTGTTTTTT.

The chain joins TRBV29-1 to TRBJ2-7; 8 nucleotides agree with TRBD1. CDR3 length: 14 amino acids. V was pared by 3 bases and J by 6 bases, with 10 bases of the junction left unmatched. Looked up from germline, CDR1 is SQVTM and CDR2 is ANQGSEA. The CDR3 spells CSVDPGQGESEQYF. The CDR3 DNA reads TGCAGCGTTGATCCCGGACAGGGAGAGAGCGAGCAGTACTTC.

This rearrangement joins TRBV7-3 to TRBJ1-1; TRBD1 is a possible D gene (5 bases). The CDR3 spans 14 residues. The germline V gene encodes CDR1 SGHTA and CDR2 FQGTGA. V was pared by 4 bases and J by 7 bases, with 16 bases between. The CDR3 DNA is TGTGCCAGCAGCTCTGGGGCAATGAAGGTTGAAGCTTTCTTT. Translated: CASSSGAMKVEAFF.

This sequence joins TRBV9 and TRBJ2-3; maybe TRBD2 (6 bases). Germline V gives CDR1 SGDLS, CDR2 YYNGEE. This CDR3 contains 13 residues. The V end lost 6 bases, the J end lost 6 bases, and 14 bases lay between the germline ends. The CDR3 reads CASTFASEDTQYF. The CDR3 DNA sequence: TGTGCCAGCACCTTTGCTAGCGAGGATACGCAGTATTTT. The complete variable domain, with remaining parts taken from reference TRBV9 and TRBJ2-3, reads DSGVTQTPKHLITATGQRVTLRCSPRSGDLSVYWYQQSLDQGLQFLIQYYNGEERAKGNILERFSAQQFPDLHSELNLSSLELGDSALYFCASTFASEDTQYFGPGTRLTVL.

The chain is built from TRBV7-9 and TRBJ1-4, with TRBD1 matching 7 bases. The trim removed 5 bases at V and 3 bases at J, leaving 6 bases unmatched. Per germline, CDR1 SEHNR and CDR2 FQNEAQ (reference sequence). The length of the CDR3 is 15 residues. Written as DNA, the CDR3 is TGTGCCAGCAGCCAGGGGACAGCAGCTAATGAAAAACTGTTTTTT. This sequence encodes CASSQGTAANEKLFF.

The chain combines TRBV9 with TRBJ2-7; 8 bases match TRBD1. The J segment lost 5 bases and the V segment lost 4 bases, leaving 5 bases of the junction unmatched. CDR1 and CDR2 from the germline V gene are SGDLS and YYNGEE. The CDR3 sequence is 13 residues long. CDR3 protein: CASSLQTGDEQYF. The DNA for the CDR3 is TGTGCCAGCAGCCTACAGACAGGGGACGAGCAGTACTTC.

With regard to this clone: Sequence at one end of the junction differs from germline and may be a read error. The chain couples TRBV3-1 (or the pseudogene TRBV3-2) to TRBJ1-2; maybe TRBD1 (5 bases). Germline lookup yields CDR1 LGHDT and CDR2 YNNKEL (reference sequence). This CDR3 region has 13 residues. In nucleotides, the CDR3 is TGTGCCAGCAGCCAAGGTGGCAGGACACTCATAAGCTTC. It yields the protein CASSQGGRTLISF.

This sequence joins TRBV7-9 and TRBJ2-2; 10 bases line up with TRBD2. From germline, CDR1 is SEHNR and CDR2 FQNEAQ (reference sequence). V dropped 4 bases and J dropped 4; count of bases not matched to a gene: 6. The CDR3 runs to 16 residues. The CDR3 loop is CASSSRSSGSTGELFF. Written as DNA, the CDR3 is TGTGCCAGCAGCTCGAGGTCTAGCGGGAGCACCGGGGAGCTGTTTTTT.

V usage is TRBV6-2 or TRBV6-3 and J usage is TRBJ2-7; TRBD1 matches at 8 bases. The CDR3 totals 15 residues. CDR1 and CDR2 from the germline V gene are MNHEY and SVGEGT. The V and J ends lost 6 bases and 0 bases, in that order; junction bases with no gene match: 7. The CDR3 reads CASSQQGAFSYEQYF. The DNA of the CDR3 is TGTGCCAGCAGCCAGCAGGGGGCCTTCTCCTACGAGCAGTACTTC.

This chain's CDR3 is CASSQLRQGYEQYF. CDR3 bases: TGCGCCAGCAGTCAACTCCGACAAGGCTACGAGCAGTACTTC. The chain joins TRBV23-1 to TRBJ2-7; no clear D. TRBV23-1 is filed as an ORF, its function uncertain. V shed 2 bases and J shed 3 bases, with 11 bases lying between them. The CDR3 sequence is 14 residues long.

This chain connects TRBV3-1 (or the pseudogene TRBV3-2) to TRBJ1-1; 7 bases map to TRBD1. The V and J ends lost 4 bases and 0 bases, in that order; junction bases with no gene match: 8. The CDR3 has 16 residues. CDR1 is LGHDT, CDR2 YNNKEL, per germline (reference sequence). The CDR3 nucleotides read TGTGCCAGCAGCCCATGGGCAGGGGGTTTGAACACTGAAGCTTTCTTT. Translated, it gives CASSPWAGGLNTEAFF.

V and J are TRBV11-3 and TRBJ1-4; weak D call: TRBD1 (5 bases). Germline CDR1 and CDR2: SGHNT and YENEEA. The CDR3 consists of 12 residues. The V gene lost 5 bases and the J gene lost 12 bases, with 13 bases spanning the gap. Here the CDR3 reads CASSPGTGELFF. The CDR3 DNA follows: TGTGCCAGCAGCCCCGGGACGGGGGAACTGTTTTTT. The entire variable domain, with the rest obtained from reference TRBV11-3 and TRBJ1-4, is as follows: EAGVVQSPRYKIIEKKQPVAFWCNPISGHNTLYWYLQNLGQGPELLIRYENEEAVDDSQLPKDRFSAERLKGVDSTLKIQPAELGDSAVYLCASSPGTGELFFGSGTQLSVL.

The chain carries TRBV6-5 and TRBJ1-1, with TRBD1 identical over 7 bases. CDR3 length: 12 residues. Germline V gene lookup returns CDR1 MNHEY and CDR2 SVGAGI. With V trimmed by 5 bases and J by 10 bases, 7 bases remained unmatched. The CDR3 is CASSTRTGLAFF. CDR3 nucleotide sequence: TGTGCCAGCAGTACTCGGACAGGATTAGCTTTCTTT.